Each of the 13 T cell receptor beta chains below was sequenced from the same sample in a study of shared clonotypes between healthy human individuals. Clones were sequenced by immunoSEQ multiplex PCR, and TCRdb holds only the in-frame ones, with some missing. The sample contains approximately 720,000 clones, about three quarters of which appear only once. The sample taken for sequencing was memory CD4+ T cells sorted from blood. Indicated subset: CD45RA-negative fraction. The receptors were gathered from a woman in her 30s in good health.

The rearrangement links TRBV18 to TRBJ2-1; 8 bases line up with TRBD2. The germline gives CDR1 KGHSH, CDR2 LQKENI. The CDR3 consists of 15 residues. V lost 1 base and J lost 4; bases outside the gene matches: 3. The chain's CDR3 is CASSPLAGQYNEQFF. The CDR3 DNA sequence: TGTGCCAGCTCACCACTAGCGGGGCAATACAATGAGCAGTTCTTC.

A few counts support this clone. The same CDR3 also results from other DNA sequences found in this sample. The chain couples TRBV6-5 to TRBJ2-5; 7 bases match TRBD2. Germline trimming cut 0 bases from V and 6 bases from J; bases unmatched to any gene: 7. Germline V gives CDR1 MNHEY, CDR2 SVGAGI. The CDR3 runs to 15 residues. CDR3 in DNA: TGTGCCAGCAGTTACTCCTCTGCGGGAGCTAAGACCCAGTACTTC. This encodes CASSYSSAGAKTQYF.

The V gene is TRBV28, the J gene TRBJ1-5, with D perhaps matching TRBD1 (6 bases). Germline V gives CDR1 MDHEN, CDR2 SYDVKM. Trimming took off 6 bases at V and 0 bases at J, with 18 bases between the two ends. The CDR3 consists of 17 residues. The CDR3 sequence: CASSGQRWGYSNQPQHF. CDR3 bases: TGTGCCAGCAGCGGACAGAGGTGGGGGTATAGCAATCAGCCCCAGCATTTT.

The genes are TRBV28 and TRBJ1-4; 7 nucleotides agree with TRBD1. V lost 4 bases to trimming and J lost 8 bases; unmatched junction nucleotides: 19. CDR1 is MDHEN, CDR2 SYDVKM, per germline. The CDR3 spans 18 residues. The CDR3 nucleotides are TGTGCCAGCAGTTCCCACCTCGACAGGGTCCGAGGACTAGAAAAACTGTTTTTT. This encodes CASSSHLDRVRGLEKLFF.

There are a few counts of this clone. This chain uses TRBV6-1 with TRBJ2-6, with 7 bases aligning to TRBD1. The trim removed 7 bases at V and 0 bases at J, leaving 3 bases unmatched. The CDR3 has 15 residues. From germline, CDR1 is MNHNS and CDR2 SASEGT. The CDR3 reads CASKRQGSGANVLTF. CDR3 in DNA: TGTGCCAGCAAAAGACAGGGCTCTGGGGCCAACGTCCTGACTTTC.

The CDR3 sequence is CSANSGRVGETQYF. The CDR3 region has the DNA TGCAGCGCTAATAGCGGGAGGGTCGGGGAGACCCAGTACTTC. The chain uses TRBV29-1 and TRBJ2-5; 11 bases align to TRBD2. Germline CDR1 reads SQVTM; CDR2 reads ANQGSEA. V was pared by 7 bases and J by 5 bases, with 9 bases of the junction left unmatched. The CDR3 loop spans 14 amino acids.

The table lists this clone with a count of one. This chain links TRBV5-1 with TRBJ2-7, with 7 nucleotides matching TRBD1. The length of the CDR3 is 14 residues. Germline V gene lookup returns CDR1 SGHRS and CDR2 YFSETQ. J lost 2 bases, V lost 5 bases, and 7 bases had no gene match. CDR3 coding DNA: TGCGCCAGCAGAGAGCAGACAGGGCCCTACGAGCAGTACTTC. Translated, it gives CASREQTGPYEQYF.

The DNA of the CDR3 is TGTGCCTGCAGCAGAGGGCCCAATTCACCCCTCCACTTT. Translating gives CACSRGPNSPLHF. The rearrangement joins TRBV30 to TRBJ1-6; no firm D call. The CDR3 is 13 amino acids. The V end lost 6 bases, the J end lost 7 bases, and 13 bases lay between the germline ends. Germline V CDR1 and CDR2: GTSNPN, SVGIG (reference sequence).

The table lists this clone with a few counts. The CDR3 bases are TGTGCCACCAGCAGAAAGCGGGCCCGCCAAGAGACCCAGTACTTC. Encoded protein: CATSRKRARQETQYF. The V call is TRBV15, the J call TRBJ2-5; TRBD2 is a possible D gene (6 bases). Germline CDR1 LNHNV, CDR2 YYDKDF (reference sequence). This CDR3 has 15 amino acids. V lost 2 bases to trimming and J lost 1 base, with 11 bases between them.

This clone was found a few times. V and J are TRBV4-1 and TRBJ1-3, with D unclear. CDR3 length: 13 amino acids. Germline values: CDR1 MGHRA, CDR2 YSYEKL. The ends were cut back, 0 bases at V and 1 base at J, with 1 base in the middle. CDR3 in DNA: TGCGCCAGCAGCCAAGATTCTGGAAACACCATATATTTT. Translation: CASSQDSGNTIYF.

V usage is TRBV28 and J usage is TRBJ2-7; TRBD1 is a possible D gene (6 bases). The ends were cut back, 6 bases at V and 3 bases at J, with 15 bases in the middle. Germline values: CDR1 MDHEN, CDR2 SYDVKM. This CDR3 has 14 amino acids. CDR3 nucleotides: TGTGCCAGCAGGGACAGTCTGGACGGCTACGAGCAGTACTTC. It is translated as CASRDSLDGYEQYF. Using reference TRBV28 and TRBJ2-7 for the parts outside the CDR3, the full variable domain is DVKVTQSSRYLVKRTGEKVFLECVQDMDHENMFWYRQDPGLGLRLIYFSYDVKMKEKGDIPEGYSVSREKKERFSLILESASTNQTSMYLCASRDSLDGYEQYFGPGTRLTVT.

The J gene is TRBJ1-1, the V gene TRBV28; D unclear. The CDR3 consists of 13 residues. Germline V gives CDR1 MDHEN, CDR2 SYDVKM. Trimming took 3 bases from V and 1 from J, leaving 6 bases between them. The CDR3 region has the DNA TGTGCCAGCAGTTTCGGATCGAACACTGAAGCTTTCTTT. Translating gives CASSFGSNTEAFF.

In this sample, this clone turned up many times. In the same sample, other DNA sequences code for this CDR3. This chain links TRBV5-1 with TRBJ2-1; D unresolved. This CDR3 has 15 amino acids. Trimming removed 4 bases at V and 0 bases at J, with 11 bases between. The germline V gene has CDR1 SGHRS and CDR2 YFSETQ. The CDR3 DNA reads TGCGCCAGCAGCCCGGATTCAAGCTCCTACAATGAGCAGTTCTTC. As protein: CASSPDSSSYNEQFF.